A single sample is the source of the 2 T cell receptor beta chains below, sequenced in a study of neoadjuvant nivolumab and ipilimumab in lung cancer. The table came from immunoSEQ multiplex PCR; TCRdb's copy has only in-frame clones and leaves some out. The table lists approximately 40,000 clones, roughly 89% of them singletons, with about 3.6% in the top ten. The sequencing here drew on peripheral blood, taken before neoadjuvant nivolumab, alone or with ipilimumab. These receptors all stem from an adult with non-small cell lung cancer.

The chain carries TRBV28 and TRBJ1-2; D gene uncertain. The germline V and J ends were trimmed by 4 bases and 2 bases, with 14 bases remaining between them. There are 15 residues in the CDR3. Looked up from germline, CDR1 is MDHEN and CDR2 is SYDVKM. The DNA for the CDR3 is TGTGCCAGCAGTTCCGTCCCCGGCAGGAACTATGGCTACACCTTC. It codes for CASSSVPGRNYGYTF.

The rearrangement links TRBV29-1 to TRBJ2-1; D assignment may be TRBD1 or TRBD2 (5 bases each). The CDR3 contains 11 residues. V was clipped by 6 bases and J by 9 bases, with 12 bases between them. In germline, CDR1 is SQVTM, CDR2 ANQGSEA. CDR3 region: CSVGVSPEQFF. CDR3 DNA sequence: TGCAGCGTGGGGGTATCGCCTGAGCAGTTCTTC.